The next 20 T cell receptor beta chains were all read from a single sample in a study of blood T cell repertoires in COVID-19. Here immunoSEQ multiplex PCR was the method, and the copy in TCRdb shows in-frame clones only, minus some. The sample lists 200,000 to 250,000 clones; approximately 86% were seen once. Input material: PBMCs or T cells enriched from blood (not recorded which). The receptors originated from a man between 18 and 35 years old with acute COVID-19.

This chain uses TRBV19 with TRBJ1-4; 9 nucleotides line up with TRBD1. The junction had 9 bases not matched to a gene; V was cut back by 4 bases and J by 6 bases. Germline-derived CDR1 and CDR2 are LNHDA and SQIVND (reference sequence). The CDR3 sequence is 16 residues long. The CDR3, as DNA: TGTGCCAGTAGTACCTGGGACAGGGCGCAGCATGAAAAACTGTTTTTT. This encodes CASSTWDRAQHEKLFF. Supplemented by reference TRBV19 and TRBJ1-4, the full variable domain reads DGGITQSPKYLFRKEGQNVTLSCEQNLNHDAMYWYRQDPGQGLRLIYYSQIVNDFQKGDIAEGYSVSREKKESFPLTVTSAQKNPTAFYLCASSTWDRAQHEKLFFGSGTQLSVL.

V and J are TRBV16 and TRBJ1-4, with D perhaps TRBD1 (5 bases). The CDR3 runs to 15 residues. The V gene's germline CDR1 is KGHSY and CDR2 FQNENV. The V end lost 5 bases, the J end lost 0 bases, and 10 bases lay between the germline ends. This chain's CDR3 is CASSYRGATNEKLFF. In DNA, the CDR3 is TGTGCCAGCAGCTACCGGGGGGCAACTAATGAAAAACTGTTTTTT.

This rearrangement joins TRBV28 to TRBJ1-2; weak D call: TRBD1 (6 bases). CDR1 and CDR2 from the germline V gene are MDHEN and SYDVKM. V lost 5 bases and J 1 base, leaving 11 bases between the germline ends. The CDR3 runs 14 residues. This CDR3 reads CASSTPQGNYGYTF. As DNA, the CDR3 is TGTGCCAGCAGTACGCCACAGGGTAACTATGGCTACACCTTC.

This chain uses TRBV6-5 with TRBJ1-1; weak D call: TRBD1 (5 bases). From germline, CDR1 is MNHEY and CDR2 SVGAGI. CDR3 length: 14 residues. Deletions cut 5 bases from V and 4 bases from J, with 14 bases between. The CDR3 DNA sequence: TGTGCCAGCAGTCAGGACACCCTGAGCACTGAAGCTTTCTTT. It codes for CASSQDTLSTEAFF.

V is TRBV29-1 and J is TRBJ1-2; D call uncertain. This CDR3 is 14 amino acids long. The germline gives CDR1 SQVTM, CDR2 ANQGSEA. Trimming stripped 4 bases from V and 0 bases from J, with 12 bases between. Written as DNA, the CDR3 is TGCAGCGTTGCCGAGGAGCTCCCTAACTATGGCTACACCTTC. Its protein product is CSVAEELPNYGYTF.

The genes are TRBV5-5 and TRBJ2-7; possible D gene TRBD2, 5 bases. V was trimmed by 0 bases and J by 4 bases, leaving 17 bases between them. This CDR3 is built from 16 residues. From germline, CDR1 is SGHKS and CDR2 YYEKEE (reference sequence). CDR3 residues: CASSLGVYLRGYEQYF. CDR3 coding DNA: TGTGCCAGCAGCTTGGGGGTCTACTTACGGGGTTACGAGCAGTACTTC.

For the CDR3, the DNA is TGCGCCAGCAACCGCGGACTAGCGGGAGACTACGAGCAGTACTTC. This sequence encodes CASNRGLAGDYEQYF. This rearrangement joins TRBV10-2 to TRBJ2-7; 13 bases are shared with TRBD2. CDR1 is WSHSY, CDR2 SAAADI, per germline. The CDR3 extends over 15 amino acids. J lost 3 bases, V lost 7 bases, and 6 bases had no gene match.

The CDR3 DNA reads TGTGCCAGCAGTTTTACTCGGTACGCCACCTACGAGCAGTACTTC. The encoded protein is CASSFTRYATYEQYF. The chain links TRBV27 to TRBJ2-7; no definite D call. Germline CDR1 and CDR2: MNHEY and SMNVEV (reference sequence). Trimming pared 3 bases from V and 2 bases from J, leaving 14 bases between. The CDR3 has 15 residues.

CDR3 bases: TGCGCCAGCAGTGTGTACAGGGACCCTTATAATTCACCCCTCCACTTT. Amino acid sequence: CASSVYRDPYNSPLHF. The gene calls are TRBV10-1 and TRBJ1-6; a weak D match, TRBD1 (6 bases). The V gene's germline CDR1 is WNHNN and CDR2 SYGVQD (reference sequence). V shed 4 bases and J shed 4 bases, with 14 bases lying between them. The CDR3 is made up of 16 amino acids.

The V and J genes are TRBV5-5 and TRBJ1-5, with D unresolved. The V and J ends lost 4 bases and 0 bases respectively, with 11 bases between them. This CDR3 comprises 15 residues. CDR1 is SGHKS and CDR2 is YYEKEE in the germline V gene (reference sequence). CDR3 in amino acids: CASSRTDYSNQPQHF. CDR3 nucleotide sequence: TGTGCCAGCAGCAGAACAGATTATAGCAATCAGCCCCAGCATTTT.

This chain links TRBV7-9 with TRBJ2-7, with D perhaps TRBD1 (6 bases). The CDR3 totals 14 residues. V gave up 1 base and J gave up 3 bases, with 10 bases separating them. CDR1 and CDR2 from the germline V gene are SEHNR and FQNEAQ (reference sequence). CDR3 region: CASSLEGQYYEQYF. The CDR3 coding sequence is TGTGCCAGCAGCTTAGAAGGACAGTACTACGAGCAGTACTTC.

V gene TRBV4-1 combines with J gene TRBJ2-1, with 10 bases identical to TRBD2. In germline, CDR1 is MGHRA, CDR2 YSYEKL. The CDR3 consists of 16 residues. V lost 0 bases and J lost 4; bases outside the gene matches: 3. CDR3 bases: TGCGCCAGCAGCCAAGATCTAGCGGGAGTGTACAATGAGCAGTTCTTC. Translating it yields CASSQDLAGVYNEQFF.

This clone has just one count. This sequence joins TRBV9 and TRBJ1-6; D might be TRBD1 (5 bases). CDR1 and CDR2 (germline): SGDLS, YYNGEE. This CDR3 has 14 amino acids. V was shortened by 3 bases and J by 5 bases, with 9 bases between the two germline ends. The DNA for the CDR3 is TGTGCCAGCAGCGCAGGGTTAGATAATTCACCCCTCCACTTT. Its protein product is CASSAGLDNSPLHF.

The rearrangement uses TRBV25-1 and TRBJ2-5; TRBD2 aligns across 15 bases. This CDR3 spans 17 amino acids. Trimming cost V 6 bases and J 4 bases; bases outside gene matches: 9. The germline V gene has CDR1 MGHDK and CDR2 SYGVNS. The CDR3 loop is CASRGLAGGTSGETQYF. Written as DNA, the CDR3 is TGTGCCAGCAGGGGACTAGCGGGAGGTACCTCAGGAGAGACCCAGTACTTC. Full variable domain (remainder filled in from reference TRBV25-1 and TRBJ2-5): EADIYQTPRYLVIGTGKKITLECSQTMGHDKMYWYQQDPGMELHLIHYSYGVNSTEKGDLSSESTVSRIRTEHFPLTLESARPSHTSQYLCASRGLAGGTSGETQYFGPGTRLLVL.

CDR3 nucleotide sequence: TGTGCCAGCAGCCCCCGGGGGGGTGGTGGCTACACCTTC. Translated, it gives CASSPRGGGGYTF. The V gene is TRBV9, the J gene TRBJ1-2, with D perhaps matching TRBD1 (5 bases). V shed 4 bases and J shed 7 bases, with 14 bases lying between them. The CDR3 spans 13 residues. The germline gives CDR1 SGDLS, CDR2 YYNGEE. Full variable domain (outside the CDR3, taken from reference TRBV9 and TRBJ1-2): DSGVTQTPKHLITATGQRVTLRCSPRSGDLSVYWYQQSLDQGLQFLIQYYNGEERAKGNILERFSAQQFPDLHSELNLSSLELGDSALYFCASSPRGGGGYTFGSGTRLTVV.

The chain carries TRBV12-3 or TRBV12-4 and TRBJ2-3; no firm D call. This CDR3 spans 12 amino acids. Trimming took 6 bases from V and 6 from J, leaving 10 bases between them. CDR3 loop: CASSRLEDTQYF. CDR3 coding DNA: TGTGCCAGCAGCCGCCTTGAGGATACGCAGTATTTT.

The V and J genes are TRBV4-1 and TRBJ1-2; D call uncertain. CDR1 MGHRA and CDR2 YSYEKL come from the germline V gene. This CDR3 is built from 18 residues. Trimming removed 0 bases from V and 4 bases from J, with 21 bases in between. As DNA, the CDR3 is TGCGCCAGCAGCCAAGATTGGACCTTTGGGGTAGGACTCTATGGCTACACCTTC. Its translation: CASSQDWTFGVGLYGYTF.

This chain uses TRBV28 with TRBJ2-7, with TRBD1 matching 7 bases. This CDR3 spans 15 amino acids. J was trimmed by 0 bases and V by 4 bases; bases with no gene match: 6. Germline values: CDR1 MDHEN, CDR2 SYDVKM. CDR3 residues: CASSSPGTASYEQYF. DNA for the CDR3: TGTGCCAGCAGTTCCCCCGGGACAGCCTCCTACGAGCAGTACTTC.

The V gene is TRBV10-1, the J gene TRBJ2-5; D may be TRBD2 (5 bases). This CDR3 comprises 14 residues. Trimming took off 2 bases at V and 7 bases at J, with 14 bases between the two ends. The germline CDR1 and CDR2 sequences are WNHNN and SYGVQD (reference sequence). The CDR3 nucleotides are TGCGCCAGCAGTGAGGACCGGGGAATTGGGACCCAGTACTTC. It codes for CASSEDRGIGTQYF.

For the CDR3, the DNA is TGTGCCACCGAGGGTTTCACTGAAGCTTTCTTT. Its translation: CATEGFTEAFF. The chain joins TRBV28 to TRBJ1-1; no clear D gene. CDR3 length: 11 residues. Germline CDR1 is MDHEN and CDR2 is SYDVKM. Trimming left V 10 bases short and J 4 bases short, with 10 bases between.